This TCR beta chain stems from a study of T cell repertoires in cytomegalovirus infection. About the study: It was recently identified HLA-C-restricted and well-studied HLA-B-restricted CMV epitopes that the study used. In public TCR beta signatures, there were indications of both CMV infection and matching HLA type.

This clonotype was counted between two and nine times. Its target is unknown. TCRdb reprocessed the reads with MiXCR, giving one entry per CDR3 protein. This sample yields roughly 700,000 distinct CDR3 sequences, of which around 31% are seen a single time; 15% to 20% belongs to the top ten. The germline V gene has CDR1 SGHVS and CDR2 FQNEAQ. CDR3 length: 13 amino acids. V gave up 4 bases and J gave up 8 bases, with 14 bases separating them. This receptor was identified in a human donor in good health (CMV status not recorded). Some clones in this sample may be carry-over from other donors' samples. The V gene is TRBV7-8, the J gene TRBJ1-2; D may be TRBD1 (5 bases). The sequencing here drew on cultured PBMCs, taken from culture after CMV antigen stimulation. CDR3 protein: CASSSQRGGGYTF. The DNA of the CDR3 is TGTGCCAGCAGCTCACAGAGGGGAGGAGGCTACACCTTC.